Listed here are 19 T cell receptor beta chains from one sample, sequenced in a study of blood T cell repertoires in COVID-19. Only in-frame clones appear in the TCRdb table, and some are missing; sequencing was by immunoSEQ multiplex PCR. The table includes about 170,000 clones, approximately 90% detected once. The sequenced sample was peripheral blood. All receptors derive from a man aged 50 to 59 who had recovered from COVID-19.

This rearrangement joins TRBV28 to TRBJ1-5; 7 bases match TRBD1. CDR3 length: 15 amino acids. Germline values: CDR1 MDHEN, CDR2 SYDVKM. The V segment lost 8 bases and the J segment 2 bases; nucleotides outside the gene matches: 9. DNA for the CDR3: TGTGCCAGCTCCTCGTCAGGGGGACGCAATCAGCCCCAGCATTTT. It yields the protein CASSSSGGRNQPQHF. The whole variable domain, filled in from reference TRBV28 and TRBJ1-5, reads DVKVTQSSRYLVKRTGEKVFLECVQDMDHENMFWYRQDPGLGLRLIYFSYDVKMKEKGDIPEGYSVSREKKERFSLILESASTNQTSMYLCASSSSGGRNQPQHFGDGTRLSIL.

This clone was observed once. The J gene is TRBJ1-2, the V gene TRBV5-4, with 9 bases matching TRBD1. There are 15 residues in the CDR3. Germline V CDR1 and CDR2: SGHNT, YYREEE (reference sequence). V lost 4 bases to trimming and J lost 4 bases; unmatched junction nucleotides: 8. CDR3 in amino acids: CASSPQGDRVYGYTF. The DNA for the CDR3 is TGTGCCAGCAGCCCACAAGGGGACAGGGTCTATGGCTACACCTTC.

The rearrangement joins TRBV29-1 to TRBJ1-4; D may be TRBD1 (5 bases). This CDR3 region has 13 residues. The germline V and J ends were trimmed by 5 bases and 4 bases, with 11 bases remaining between them. Germline assignment: CDR1 SQVTM and CDR2 ANQGSEA. The CDR3 nucleotides read TGCAGCGTTCTCGGGGGGGTTAATGAAAAACTGTTTTTT. Its protein product is CSVLGGVNEKLFF.

This clone appeared a single time. This chain connects TRBV2 to TRBJ2-6; 12 positions match TRBD1. Trimming at V came to 7 bases and at J to 4 bases, leaving 14 bases not matched to a gene. Germline V CDR1 and CDR2: SNHLY, FYNNEI. The CDR3 sequence is 19 residues long. CDR3 amino acids: CASTAIGTGGTRGANVLTF. Here the CDR3 DNA reads TGTGCCAGCACTGCAATCGGGACAGGGGGCACGCGCGGGGCCAACGTCCTGACTTTC.

This rearrangement joins TRBV18 to TRBJ2-7; D might be TRBD2 (7 bases). Trimming shortened V by 1 base and J by 6 bases, and 16 bases separated the two germline ends. Germline V gene lookup returns CDR1 KGHSH and CDR2 LQKENI. CDR3 length: 15 amino acids. CDR3 DNA sequence: TGTGCCAGCTCACCACTCCGGGGGGCGACGGGCGAGCAGTACTTC. It yields the protein CASSPLRGATGEQYF.

The V gene is TRBV6-2 or TRBV6-3, the J gene TRBJ2-5, with 10 bases aligning to TRBD1. With V trimmed by 5 bases and J by 3 bases, 6 bases remained unmatched. CDR1 MNHEY and CDR2 SVGEGT come from the germline V gene. This CDR3 has 15 residues. CDR3 in DNA: TGTGCCAGCAGTCGACAGGGGGCCAGGAAAGAGACCCAGTACTTC. It codes for CASSRQGARKETQYF.

The V gene is TRBV7-2, the J gene TRBJ2-1, with 11 positions matching TRBD2. Germline V gene data show CDR1 as SGHTA and CDR2 as FQGNSA. J was trimmed by 1 base and V by 3 bases; bases with no gene match: 5. The CDR3 covers 17 residues. The CDR3 DNA is TGTGCCAGCAGCTTTACTAGCGGGGGCGGGTCCTACAATGAGCAGTTCTTC. It is translated as CASSFTSGGGSYNEQFF.

The rearrangement uses TRBV28 and TRBJ1-1, with no clear D. Trimming removed 6 bases from V and 4 bases from J, with 12 bases in between. The CDR3 has 13 residues. Germline CDR1 is MDHEN and CDR2 is SYDVKM. The CDR3 DNA sequence: TGTGCCAGCAGACCCGGGTTGCCCACTGAAGCTTTCTTT. Amino acid sequence: CASRPGLPTEAFF. Full variable domain (missing parts from reference TRBV28 and TRBJ1-1): DVKVTQSSRYLVKRTGEKVFLECVQDMDHENMFWYRQDPGLGLRLIYFSYDVKMKEKGDIPEGYSVSREKKERFSLILESASTNQTSMYLCASRPGLPTEAFFGQGTRLTVV.

J is TRBJ2-1 and V is TRBV7-3; 11 bases fit TRBD2. V was pared by 4 bases and J by 7 bases, with 6 bases of the junction left unmatched. Germline V gives CDR1 SGHTA, CDR2 FQGTGA. The CDR3 totals 15 residues. The CDR3: CASSYSSGRLNEQFF. The CDR3 coding sequence is TGTGCCAGCAGCTACTCTAGCGGGAGGTTGAATGAGCAGTTCTTC.

This clone was counted a single time. V and J are TRBV21-1 and TRBJ2-7; the table gives TRBD2 as D, unverified against the DNA. TRBV21-1 is classified as a pseudogene. This CDR3 is 14 amino acids long. The CDR3 here is CASSKGDGSHEQYF. CDR3 DNA sequence: TGTGCCAGCAGCAAAGGAGACGGGTCACACGAGCAGTACTTC.

The V call is TRBV6-4, the J call TRBJ1-2; possible D gene TRBD1, 6 bases. Germline loops: CDR1 MRHNA, CDR2 SNTAGT. CDR3 length: 15 amino acids. V was clipped by 3 bases and J by 6 bases, with 17 bases between them. CDR3 DNA: TGTGCCAGCAGTGAGACAGGCAGGGTGGCTAATGGCTACACCTTC. This codes for CASSETGRVANGYTF.

The chain recombines TRBV2 with TRBJ2-5; the D gene is possibly TRBD2 (6 bases). In germline, CDR1 is SNHLY, CDR2 FYNNEI. The V gene lost 6 bases and the J gene lost 1 base, with 9 bases spanning the gap. The CDR3 extends over 13 amino acids. The CDR3 loop reads CASRSGVQETQYF. Written as DNA, the CDR3 is TGTGCCAGCAGATCGGGAGTCCAAGAGACCCAGTACTTC.

The rearrangement links TRBV6-6 to TRBJ2-3; 8 nucleotides agree with TRBD1. Trimming took 4 bases from V and 1 from J; bases not matched to a gene: 4. This CDR3 contains 15 residues. Per the germline V gene, CDR1 is MNHNY and CDR2 is SVGAGI (reference sequence). The DNA of the CDR3 is TGTGCCAGCAGTTCCAGGGGGCTGGGCACAGATACGCAGTATTTT. Translated: CASSSRGLGTDTQYF.

The chain carries TRBV5-6 and TRBJ1-2, with a tentative D call TRBD1 (5 bases). V shed 2 bases and J shed 5 bases, with 10 bases lying between them. The CDR3 contains 13 residues. Looked up from germline, CDR1 is SGHDT and CDR2 is YYEEEE. The CDR3 bases are TGTGCCAGCAGCTTTGTGGGGGGATATGGCTACACCTTC. Translation gives CASSFVGGYGYTF.

The chain recombines TRBV2 with TRBJ2-3; no clear D. V was trimmed by 6 bases and J by 2 bases, leaving 18 bases between them. Germline V gene data show CDR1 as SNHLY and CDR2 as FYNNEI. The CDR3 length is 16 residues. This CDR3 reads CASSALGRRNTDTQYF. The CDR3 region has the DNA TGTGCCAGCAGCGCCCTAGGCCGTAGAAACACAGATACGCAGTATTTT.

J is TRBJ2-2 and V is TRBV19; 8 bases match TRBD2. Germline lookup yields CDR1 LNHDA and CDR2 SQIVND (reference sequence). The CDR3 covers 15 residues. With 5 bases clipped from V and 5 bases from J, the junction kept 7 bases outside the gene matches. For the CDR3, the DNA is TGTGCCAGTAGTCTCGGGGGGGCCCGAACCGGGGAGCTGTTTTTT. It translates to CASSLGGARTGELFF.

This chain joins TRBV3-1 (or the pseudogene TRBV3-2) and TRBJ2-3; tentative D call: TRBD2 (5 bases). The V gene lost 0 bases and the J gene lost 0 bases, with 7 bases spanning the gap. The germline gives CDR1 LGHDT, CDR2 YNNKEL (reference sequence). This CDR3 comprises 15 residues. The CDR3 is CASSQDRRSTDTQYF. The CDR3 DNA reads as TGTGCCAGCAGCCAAGATAGGAGGAGCACAGATACGCAGTATTTT.

The rearrangement uses TRBV6-5 and TRBJ2-7; D is uncertain. From germline, CDR1 is MNHEY and CDR2 SVGAGI. V lost 0 bases and J 6 bases, leaving 12 bases between the germline ends. The length of the CDR3 is 14 residues. CDR3 sequence: CASSYSLEPGEQYF. CDR3 sequence (DNA): TGTGCCAGCAGTTACTCCCTTGAACCGGGCGAGCAGTACTTC.

The chain couples TRBV12-1 to TRBJ2-1; the DNA was not compared with TRBD2, the D call given in the table. TRBV12-1 is shown as a pseudogene. The length of the CDR3 is 19 residues. CDR3 DNA sequence: TGTGCCAGCAGCCCCTTATTCGACGAGGTAAGGAGCTCCTACAATGAGCAGTTCTTC. This translates into CASSPLFDEVRSSYNEQFF.